This entry lists 4 T cell receptor beta chains sequenced from one sample in a study of T cell responses to AZD1222 COVID-19 vaccine. Produced via immunoSEQ multiplex PCR; TCRdb's table is partial and in-frame only. Counted here are over 120,000 clones, 80% to 90% occurring once; the ten biggest clones make up around 7.8%. Sequencing was performed on peripheral blood, taken on day 0 of AZD1222 vaccination. The receptors derive from an adult in good health.

The rearrangement joins TRBV4-2 to TRBJ2-3; the match to TRBD2 covers 10 bases. J was trimmed by 1 base and V by 5 bases; bases with no gene match: 6. Germline V gene lookup returns CDR1 LGHNA and CDR2 YNFKEQ. This CDR3 has 16 residues. The CDR3 DNA reads as TGTGCCAGCAGCATTCCTGGGACTAGCGGCACAGATACGCAGTATTTT. This codes for CASSIPGTSGTDTQYF.

This chain uses TRBV10-3 with TRBJ2-1; possibly TRBD2 for D (6 bases). The germline CDR1 and CDR2 sequences are ENHRY and SYGVKD. V was trimmed by 6 bases and J by 0 bases, leaving 9 bases between them. The CDR3 is 14 amino acids. The CDR3 spells CAISRDSSYNEQFF. CDR3 coding DNA: TGTGCCATCAGCAGGGACTCCTCCTACAATGAGCAGTTCTTC.

The chain joins TRBV7-9 to TRBJ1-2; D is perhaps TRBD1 (6 bases). This CDR3 has 15 amino acids. The V gene's germline CDR1 is SEHNR and CDR2 FQNEAQ (reference sequence). Trimming removed 5 bases at V and 1 base at J, with 14 bases between. CDR3 sequence reads: CASSQLGGLNYGYTF. CDR3 DNA: TGTGCCAGCAGCCAACTTGGGGGCCTTAACTATGGCTACACCTTC.

Details on this clone: The same CDR3 also results from other DNA sequences found in this sample. This chain joins TRBV12-3 or TRBV12-4 and TRBJ2-5; D unclear. This CDR3 contains 11 residues. V was shortened by 8 bases and J by 5 bases, with 9 bases between the two germline ends. The CDR3 coding sequence is TGTGCCAGCTCCTCTGGGGAGACCCAGTACTTC. This sequence encodes CASSSGETQYF.